The clone carrying this TCR beta chain occurred a few times. Its antigen is still unknown. Produced via immunoSEQ multiplex PCR; TCRdb's table is partial and in-frame only. The sample includes some 35,000 clones, roughly a third of them seen just once. Patients suffered from locally advanced or metastatic urothelial carcinoma. The data are from a study of PD-L1 blockade in urothelial cancer. Whole-study context: Starting in the mid-2010s, patients were given atezolizumab (1,200 mg intravenously every 3 weeks). Within tumor samples, the median T cell count was around 1,500 cells. Study results and limitations: For every patient, only one FFPE tumor sample was used, and it was not taken just before treatment.

The TCR sequence derives from a man between 60 and 75 years old with urothelial cancer. Sequenced here: tumor tissue, sampled before atezolizumab (anti-PD-L1) treatment.

CDR3 sequence reads: CASSFDSPPNEKLFF. The CDR3 DNA reads as TGTGCCAGCAGCTTCGACAGCCCGCCGAATGAAAAACTGTTTTTT. J is TRBJ1-4 and V is TRBV11-3; possibly TRBD1 for D (5 bases). In germline, CDR1 is SGHNT, CDR2 YENEEA. The CDR3 is made up of 15 amino acids. V gave up 3 bases and J gave up 5 bases, with 13 bases separating them.